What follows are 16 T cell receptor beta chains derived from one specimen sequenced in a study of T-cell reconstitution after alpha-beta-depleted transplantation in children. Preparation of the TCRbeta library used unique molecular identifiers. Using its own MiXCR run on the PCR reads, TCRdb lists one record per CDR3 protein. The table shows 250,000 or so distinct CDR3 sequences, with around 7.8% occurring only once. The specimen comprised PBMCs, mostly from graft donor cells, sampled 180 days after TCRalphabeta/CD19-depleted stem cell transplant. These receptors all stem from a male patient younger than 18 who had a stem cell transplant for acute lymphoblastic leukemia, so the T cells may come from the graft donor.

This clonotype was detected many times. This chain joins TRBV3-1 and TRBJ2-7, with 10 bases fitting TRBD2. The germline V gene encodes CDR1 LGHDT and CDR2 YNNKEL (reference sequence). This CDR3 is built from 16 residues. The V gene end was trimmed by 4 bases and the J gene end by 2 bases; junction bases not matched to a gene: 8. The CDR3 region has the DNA TGTGCCAGCAGCCGTACTAGCGGGGTGCTCACCTACGAGCAGTACTTC. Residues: CASSRTSGVLTYEQYF.

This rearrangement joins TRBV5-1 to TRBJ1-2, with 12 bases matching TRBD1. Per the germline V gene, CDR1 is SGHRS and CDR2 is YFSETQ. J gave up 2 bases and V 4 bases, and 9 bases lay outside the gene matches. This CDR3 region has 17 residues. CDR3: CASSPGFGTGGNYGYTF. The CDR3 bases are TGCGCCAGCAGCCCAGGATTCGGGACAGGGGGCAACTATGGCTACACCTTC.

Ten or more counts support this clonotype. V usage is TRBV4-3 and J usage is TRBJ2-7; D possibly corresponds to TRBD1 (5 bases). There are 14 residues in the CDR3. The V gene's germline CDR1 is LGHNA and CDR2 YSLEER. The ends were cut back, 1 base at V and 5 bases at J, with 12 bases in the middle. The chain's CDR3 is CASSQALVGHEQYF. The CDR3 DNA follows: TGCGCCAGCAGCCAAGCCCTGGTGGGGCACGAGCAGTACTTC.

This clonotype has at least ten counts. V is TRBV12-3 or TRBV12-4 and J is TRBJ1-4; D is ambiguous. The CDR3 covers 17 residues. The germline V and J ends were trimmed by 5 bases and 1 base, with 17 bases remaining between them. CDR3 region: CASSRLSLVLTNEKLFF. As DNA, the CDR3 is TGTGCCAGCAGTCGACTGAGCCTGGTGTTAACTAATGAAAAACTGTTTTTT.

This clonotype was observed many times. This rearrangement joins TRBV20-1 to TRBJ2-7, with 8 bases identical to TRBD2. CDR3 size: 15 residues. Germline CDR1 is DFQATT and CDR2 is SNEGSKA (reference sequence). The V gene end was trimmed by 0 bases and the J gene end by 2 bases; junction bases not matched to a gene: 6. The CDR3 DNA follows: TGCAGTGCTAGAGATCTTCAGCGGGGGACCTACGAGCAGTACTTC. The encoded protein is CSARDLQRGTYEQYF.

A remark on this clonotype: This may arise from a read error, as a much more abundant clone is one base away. The CDR3 protein is CSAREADGTPNSPLHF. As DNA, the CDR3 is TGCAGTGCTAGAGAAGCGGACGGGACTCCTAATTCACCCCTCCACTTT. The chain is built from TRBV20-1 and TRBJ1-6; a weak D match, TRBD1 (5 bases). V lost 0 bases, J lost 6 bases, and 15 bases lay in between. Per the germline V gene, CDR1 is DFQATT and CDR2 is SNEGSKA (reference sequence). This CDR3 spans 16 amino acids.

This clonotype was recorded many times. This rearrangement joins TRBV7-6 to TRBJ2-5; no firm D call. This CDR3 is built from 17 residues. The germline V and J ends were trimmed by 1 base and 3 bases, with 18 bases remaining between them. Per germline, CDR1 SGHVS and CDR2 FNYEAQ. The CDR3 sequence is CASSLGRVGRTEETQYF. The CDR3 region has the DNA TGTGCCAGCAGCTTAGGACGAGTGGGCCGTACGGAAGAGACCCAGTACTTC.

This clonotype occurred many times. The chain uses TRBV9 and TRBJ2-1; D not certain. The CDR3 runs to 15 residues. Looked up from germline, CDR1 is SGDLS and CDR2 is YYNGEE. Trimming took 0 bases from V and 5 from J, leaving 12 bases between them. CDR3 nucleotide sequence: TGTGCCAGCAGCGTAGGGGCAGGAGTGGACAATGAGCAGTTCTTC. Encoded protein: CASSVGAGVDNEQFF.

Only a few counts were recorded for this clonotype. CDR3 coding DNA: TGTGCCAGTAGAAGGGAGGGATCCTACAATGAGCAGTTCTTC. Translating it yields CASRREGSYNEQFF. The V and J genes are TRBV19 and TRBJ2-1; 7 nucleotides align to TRBD2. J lost 1 base, V lost 6 bases, and 3 bases had no gene match. The CDR3 contains 14 residues. From germline, CDR1 is LNHDA and CDR2 SQIVND (reference sequence).

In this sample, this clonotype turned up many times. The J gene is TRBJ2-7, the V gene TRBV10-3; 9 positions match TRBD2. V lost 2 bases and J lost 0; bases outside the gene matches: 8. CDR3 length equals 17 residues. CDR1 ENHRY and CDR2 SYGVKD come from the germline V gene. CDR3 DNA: TGTGCCATCAGTGAGACCAATAGCGGGAGCTTCTCCTACGAGCAGTACTTC. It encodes CAISETNSGSFSYEQYF.

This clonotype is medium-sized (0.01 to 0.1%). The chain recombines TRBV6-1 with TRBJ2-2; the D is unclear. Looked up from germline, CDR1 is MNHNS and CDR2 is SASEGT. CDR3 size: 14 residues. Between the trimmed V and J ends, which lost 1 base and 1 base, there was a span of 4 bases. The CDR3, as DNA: TGTGCCAGCAGTGAAGAGCGGAACACCGGGGAGCTGTTTTTT. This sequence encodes CASSEERNTGELFF.

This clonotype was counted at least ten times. The CDR3 region has the DNA TGTGCCAGCAGCGTAGGAGTTCGGGAGGGCGAAAAACTGTTTTTT. Translated: CASSVGVREGEKLFF. V usage is TRBV9 and J usage is TRBJ1-4; D unresolved. This CDR3 region has 15 residues. Germline lookup yields CDR1 SGDLS and CDR2 YYNGEE. Trimming shortened V by 0 bases and J by 8 bases, and 14 bases separated the two germline ends.

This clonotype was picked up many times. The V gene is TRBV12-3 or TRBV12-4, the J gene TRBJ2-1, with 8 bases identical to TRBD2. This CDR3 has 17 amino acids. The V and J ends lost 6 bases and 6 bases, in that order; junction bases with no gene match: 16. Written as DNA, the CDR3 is TGTGCCAGCAGATTTGCCGTTGGGACTAGGGTTTCCAATGAGCAGTTCTTC. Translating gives CASRFAVGTRVSNEQFF.

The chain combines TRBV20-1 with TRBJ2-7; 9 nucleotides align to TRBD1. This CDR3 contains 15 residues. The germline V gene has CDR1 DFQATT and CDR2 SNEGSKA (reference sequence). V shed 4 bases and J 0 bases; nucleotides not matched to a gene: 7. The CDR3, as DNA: TGCAGTGCTATCCCGATGACAGGGGGCTCCTACGAGCAGTACTTC. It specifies CSAIPMTGGSYEQYF.

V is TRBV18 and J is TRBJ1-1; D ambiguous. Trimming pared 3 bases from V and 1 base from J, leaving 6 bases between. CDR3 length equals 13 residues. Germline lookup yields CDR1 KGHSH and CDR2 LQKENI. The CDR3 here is CASSPQENTEAFF. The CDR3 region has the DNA TGTGCCAGCTCACCTCAAGAGAACACTGAAGCTTTCTTT. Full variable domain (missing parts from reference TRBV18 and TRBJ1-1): NAGVMQNPRHLVRRRGQEARLRCSPMKGHSHVYWYRQLPEEGLKFMVYLQKENIIDESGMPKERFSAEFPKEGPSILRIQQVVRGDSAAYFCASSPQENTEAFFGQGTRLTVV.

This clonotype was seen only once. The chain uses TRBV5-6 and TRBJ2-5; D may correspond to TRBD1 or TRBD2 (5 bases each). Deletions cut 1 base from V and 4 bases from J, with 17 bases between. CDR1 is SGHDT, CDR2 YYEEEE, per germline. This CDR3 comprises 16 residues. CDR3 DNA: TGTGCCAGCAGCTTGAGATTAGGCGAGAGGGGAGAGACCCAGTACTTC. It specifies CASSLRLGERGETQYF.